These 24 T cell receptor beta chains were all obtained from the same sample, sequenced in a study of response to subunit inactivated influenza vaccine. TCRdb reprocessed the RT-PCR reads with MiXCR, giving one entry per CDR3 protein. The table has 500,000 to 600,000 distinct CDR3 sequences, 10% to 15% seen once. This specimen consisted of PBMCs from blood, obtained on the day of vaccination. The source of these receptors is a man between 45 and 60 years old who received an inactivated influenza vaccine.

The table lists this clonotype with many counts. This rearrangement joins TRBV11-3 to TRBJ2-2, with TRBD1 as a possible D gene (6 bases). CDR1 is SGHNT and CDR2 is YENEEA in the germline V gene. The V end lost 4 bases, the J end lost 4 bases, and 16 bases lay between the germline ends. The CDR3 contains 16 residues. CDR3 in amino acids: CASSYGGLQGTGELFF. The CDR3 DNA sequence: TGTGCCAGCAGCTATGGGGGCCTACAGGGCACCGGGGAGCTGTTTTTT.

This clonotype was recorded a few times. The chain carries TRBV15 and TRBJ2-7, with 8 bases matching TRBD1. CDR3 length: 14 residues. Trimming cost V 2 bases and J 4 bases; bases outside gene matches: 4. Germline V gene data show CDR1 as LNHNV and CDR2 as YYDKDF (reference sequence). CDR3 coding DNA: TGTGCCACCAGCAGACAGGGGGCCAAGTACGAGCAGTACTTC. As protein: CATSRQGAKYEQYF. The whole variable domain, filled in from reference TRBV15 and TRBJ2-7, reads DAMVIQNPRYQVTQFGKPVTLSCSQTLNHNVMYWYQQKSSQAPKLLFHYYDKDFNNEADTPDNFQSRRPNTSFCFLDIRSPGLGDTAMYLCATSRQGAKYEQYFGPGTRLTVT.

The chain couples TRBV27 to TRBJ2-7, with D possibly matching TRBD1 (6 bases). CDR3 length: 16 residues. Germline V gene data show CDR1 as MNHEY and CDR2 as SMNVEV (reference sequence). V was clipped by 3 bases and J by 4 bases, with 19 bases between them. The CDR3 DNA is TGTGCCAGCAGTTTTCCCCCGCGACAGGAGGCGTACGAGCAGTACTTC. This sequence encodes CASSFPPRQEAYEQYF.

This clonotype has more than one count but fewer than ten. The DNA for the CDR3 is TGTGCCAGCCGGACAGGGATGGGGAACACTGAAGCTTTCTTT. Its translation: CASRTGMGNTEAFF. J is TRBJ1-1 and V is TRBV28; TRBD1 aligns across 8 bases. The germline CDR1 and CDR2 sequences are MDHEN and SYDVKM. This CDR3 region has 14 residues. Trimming cost V 8 bases and J 1 base; bases outside gene matches: 6.

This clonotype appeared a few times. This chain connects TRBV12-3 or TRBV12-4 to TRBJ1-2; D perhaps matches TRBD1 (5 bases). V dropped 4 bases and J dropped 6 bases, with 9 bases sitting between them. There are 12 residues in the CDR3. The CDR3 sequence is CASSSPGHGYTF. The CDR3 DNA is TGTGCCAGCAGTTCCCCAGGGCATGGCTACACCTTC.

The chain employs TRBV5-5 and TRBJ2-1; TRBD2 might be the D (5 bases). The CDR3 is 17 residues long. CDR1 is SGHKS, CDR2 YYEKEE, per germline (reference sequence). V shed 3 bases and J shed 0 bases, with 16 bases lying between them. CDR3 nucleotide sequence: TGTGCCAGCAGCTCGCTGGTATCCCTAGCCTCCTACAATGAGCAGTTCTTC. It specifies CASSSLVSLASYNEQFF.

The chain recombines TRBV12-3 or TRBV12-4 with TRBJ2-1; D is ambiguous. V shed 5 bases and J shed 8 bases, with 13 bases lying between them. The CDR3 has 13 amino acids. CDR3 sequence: CASSPILLDEQFF. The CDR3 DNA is TGTGCCAGCAGTCCAATCTTGCTGGATGAGCAGTTCTTC.

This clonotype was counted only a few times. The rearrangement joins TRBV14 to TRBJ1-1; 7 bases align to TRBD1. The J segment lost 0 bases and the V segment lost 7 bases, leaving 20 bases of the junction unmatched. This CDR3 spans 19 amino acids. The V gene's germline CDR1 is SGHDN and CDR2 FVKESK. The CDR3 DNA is TGTGCCAGCACCCCCCGAGGACAGGAGAGAAGATGGGTGAACACTGAAGCTTTCTTT. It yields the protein CASTPRGQERRWVNTEAFF.

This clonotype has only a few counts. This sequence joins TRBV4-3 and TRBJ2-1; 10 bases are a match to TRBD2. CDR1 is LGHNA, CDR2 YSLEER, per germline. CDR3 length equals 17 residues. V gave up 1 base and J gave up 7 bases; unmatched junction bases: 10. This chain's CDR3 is CASSQGKPGLAINEQFF. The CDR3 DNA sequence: TGCGCCAGCAGCCAAGGGAAGCCGGGACTAGCGATTAATGAGCAGTTCTTC.

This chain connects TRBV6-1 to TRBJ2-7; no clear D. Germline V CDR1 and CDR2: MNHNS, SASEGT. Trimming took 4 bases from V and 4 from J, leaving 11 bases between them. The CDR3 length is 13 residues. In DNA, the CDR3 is TGTGCCAGCAGTGTGCCGCCGAAATACGAGCAGTACTTC. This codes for CASSVPPKYEQYF.

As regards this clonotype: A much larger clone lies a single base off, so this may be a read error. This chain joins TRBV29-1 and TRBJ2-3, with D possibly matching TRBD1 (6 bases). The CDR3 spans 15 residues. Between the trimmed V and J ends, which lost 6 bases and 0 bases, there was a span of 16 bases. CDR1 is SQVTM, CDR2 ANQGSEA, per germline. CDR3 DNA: TGCAGCGTCGCCGGGACAAGGGTTAGCACAGATACGCAGTATTTT. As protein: CSVAGTRVSTDTQYF.

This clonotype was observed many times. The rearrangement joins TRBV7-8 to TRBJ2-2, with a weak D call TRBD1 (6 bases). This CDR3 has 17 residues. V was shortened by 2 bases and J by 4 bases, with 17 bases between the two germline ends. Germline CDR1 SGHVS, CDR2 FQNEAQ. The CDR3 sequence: CASSLLISGHSTGELFF. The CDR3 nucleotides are TGTGCCAGCAGCTTACTCATATCGGGACACTCCACCGGGGAGCTGTTTTTT.

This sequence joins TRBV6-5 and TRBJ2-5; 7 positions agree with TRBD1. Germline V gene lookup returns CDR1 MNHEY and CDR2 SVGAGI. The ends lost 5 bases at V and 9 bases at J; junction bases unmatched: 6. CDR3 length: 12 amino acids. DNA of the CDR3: TGTGCCAGCAGTCGGGACAGAGGTTCCCAGTACTTC. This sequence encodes CASSRDRGSQYF.

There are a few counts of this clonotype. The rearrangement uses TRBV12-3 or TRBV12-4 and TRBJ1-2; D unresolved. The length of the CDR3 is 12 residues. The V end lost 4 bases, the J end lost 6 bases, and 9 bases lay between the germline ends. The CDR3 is CASSSRTNGYTF. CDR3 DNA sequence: TGTGCCAGCAGTTCAAGGACGAATGGCTACACCTTC.

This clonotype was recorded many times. The chain's CDR3 is CAIKGQGAFGYTF. The CDR3 DNA sequence: TGTGCCATCAAGGGACAGGGGGCCTTTGGCTACACCTTC. The chain uses TRBV10-3 and TRBJ1-2; 12 nucleotides line up with TRBD1. Germline values: CDR1 ENHRY, CDR2 SYGVKD. The CDR3 consists of 13 residues. The V segment lost 7 bases and the J segment 7 bases; nucleotides outside the gene matches: 4.

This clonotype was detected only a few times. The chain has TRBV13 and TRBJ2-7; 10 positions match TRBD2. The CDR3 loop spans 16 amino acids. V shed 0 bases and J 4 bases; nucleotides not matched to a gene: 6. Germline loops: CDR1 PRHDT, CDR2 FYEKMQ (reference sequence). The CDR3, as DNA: TGTGCCAGCAGCTTAGGGCTAGCGGGAGTTTTTTACGAGCAGTACTTC. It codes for CASSLGLAGVFYEQYF.

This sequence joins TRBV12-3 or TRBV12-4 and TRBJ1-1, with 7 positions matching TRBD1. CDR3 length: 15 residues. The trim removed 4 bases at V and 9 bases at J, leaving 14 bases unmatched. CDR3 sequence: CASSSNQGVGMKAFF. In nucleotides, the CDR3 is TGTGCCAGCAGTTCGAATCAGGGGGTCGGGATGAAAGCTTTCTTT.

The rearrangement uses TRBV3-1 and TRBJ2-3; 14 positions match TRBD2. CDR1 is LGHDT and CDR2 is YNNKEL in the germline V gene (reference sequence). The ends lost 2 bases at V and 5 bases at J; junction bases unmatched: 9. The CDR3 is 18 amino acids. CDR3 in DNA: TGTGCCAGCAGCCAAAATTTGGGACTAGCGGGAGAGGTAGATACGCAGTATTTT. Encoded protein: CASSQNLGLAGEVDTQYF.

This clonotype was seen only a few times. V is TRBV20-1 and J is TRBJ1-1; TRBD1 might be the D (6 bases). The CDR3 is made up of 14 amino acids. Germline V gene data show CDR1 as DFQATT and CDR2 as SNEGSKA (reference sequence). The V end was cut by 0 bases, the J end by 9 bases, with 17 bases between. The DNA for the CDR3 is TGCAGTGCTAGAGATTTTCAGGGGCCGACAAAAGCTTTCTTT. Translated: CSARDFQGPTKAFF.

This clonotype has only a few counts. CDR3 region: CASSQRTGQNEQFF. CDR3 DNA: TGCGCCAGCAGCCAACGGACAGGGCAAAATGAGCAGTTCTTC. V gene TRBV4-3 combines with J gene TRBJ2-1; 8 bases fit TRBD1. CDR3 length: 14 amino acids. Germline lookup yields CDR1 LGHNA and CDR2 YSLEER. Germline trimming cut 2 bases from V and 7 bases from J; bases unmatched to any gene: 4.

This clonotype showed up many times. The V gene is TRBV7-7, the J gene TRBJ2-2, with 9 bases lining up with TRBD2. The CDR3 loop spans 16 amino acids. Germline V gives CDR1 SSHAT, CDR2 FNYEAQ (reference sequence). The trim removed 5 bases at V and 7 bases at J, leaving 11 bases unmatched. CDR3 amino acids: CASSPRASGIHGELFF. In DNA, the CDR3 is TGTGCCAGCAGCCCACGGGCTAGCGGGATCCACGGGGAGCTGTTTTTT.

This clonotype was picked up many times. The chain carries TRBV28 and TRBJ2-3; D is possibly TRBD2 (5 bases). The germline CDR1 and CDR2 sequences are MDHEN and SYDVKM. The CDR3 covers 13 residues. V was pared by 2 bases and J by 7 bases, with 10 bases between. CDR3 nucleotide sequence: TGTGCCAGCAGTTTAAGAGACTACAATACGCAGTATTTT. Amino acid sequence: CASSLRDYNTQYF.

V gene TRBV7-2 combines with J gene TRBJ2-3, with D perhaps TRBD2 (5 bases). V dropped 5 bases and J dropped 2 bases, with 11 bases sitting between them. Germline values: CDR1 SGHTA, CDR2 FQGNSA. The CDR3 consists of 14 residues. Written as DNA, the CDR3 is TGTGCCAGCAGCCCTCTAGCCTACACAGATACGCAGTATTTT. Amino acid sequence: CASSPLAYTDTQYF.

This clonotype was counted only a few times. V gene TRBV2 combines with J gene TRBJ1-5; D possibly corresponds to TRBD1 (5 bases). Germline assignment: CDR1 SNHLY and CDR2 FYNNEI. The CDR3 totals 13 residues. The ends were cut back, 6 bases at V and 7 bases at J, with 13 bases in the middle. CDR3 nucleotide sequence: TGTGCCAGCAGGTCGGGGCTGCGCCAGCCCCAGCATTTT. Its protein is CASRSGLRQPQHF.